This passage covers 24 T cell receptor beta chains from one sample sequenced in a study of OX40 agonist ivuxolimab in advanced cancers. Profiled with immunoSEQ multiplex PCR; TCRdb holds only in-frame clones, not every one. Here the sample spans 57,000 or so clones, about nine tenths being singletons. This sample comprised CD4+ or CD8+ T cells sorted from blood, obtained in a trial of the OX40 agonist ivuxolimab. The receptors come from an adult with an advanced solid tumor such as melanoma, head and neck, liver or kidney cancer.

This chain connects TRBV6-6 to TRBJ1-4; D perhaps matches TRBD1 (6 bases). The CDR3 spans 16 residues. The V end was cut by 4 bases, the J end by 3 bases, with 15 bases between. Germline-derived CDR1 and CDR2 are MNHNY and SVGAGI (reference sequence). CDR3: CASSSQQGGANEKLFF. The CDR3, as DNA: TGTGCCAGCAGTTCTCAACAGGGAGGTGCTAATGAAAAACTGTTTTTT.

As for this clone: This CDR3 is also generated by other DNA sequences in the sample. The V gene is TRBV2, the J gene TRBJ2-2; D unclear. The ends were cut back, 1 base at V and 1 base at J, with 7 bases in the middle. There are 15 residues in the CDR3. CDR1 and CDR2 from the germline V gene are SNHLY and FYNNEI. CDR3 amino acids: CASSEEQVNTGELFF. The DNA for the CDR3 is TGTGCCAGCAGTGAAGAACAAGTGAACACCGGGGAGCTGTTTTTT.

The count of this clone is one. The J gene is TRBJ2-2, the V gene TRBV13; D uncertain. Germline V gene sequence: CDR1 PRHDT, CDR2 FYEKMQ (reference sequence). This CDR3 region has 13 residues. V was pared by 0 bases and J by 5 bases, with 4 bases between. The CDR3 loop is CASSLGVTGELFF. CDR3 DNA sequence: TGTGCCAGCAGCTTAGGCGTAACCGGGGAGCTGTTTTTT.

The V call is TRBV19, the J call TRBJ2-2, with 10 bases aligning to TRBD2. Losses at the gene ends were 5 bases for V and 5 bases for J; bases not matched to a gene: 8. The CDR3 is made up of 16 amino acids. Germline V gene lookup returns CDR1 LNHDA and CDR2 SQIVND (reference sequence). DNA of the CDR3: TGTGCCAGTAGTCCCCTAGCGGGAGTGGGGACCGGGGAGCTGTTTTTT. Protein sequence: CASSPLAGVGTGELFF.

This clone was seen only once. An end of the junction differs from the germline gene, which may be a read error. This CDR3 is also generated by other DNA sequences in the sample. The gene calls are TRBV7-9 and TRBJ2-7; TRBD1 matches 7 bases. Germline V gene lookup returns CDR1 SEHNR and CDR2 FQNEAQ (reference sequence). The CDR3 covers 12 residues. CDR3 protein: CASSLGQYEQYF. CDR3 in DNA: TGCGCCAGCAGCCTGGGACAGTACGAGCAGTACTTC.

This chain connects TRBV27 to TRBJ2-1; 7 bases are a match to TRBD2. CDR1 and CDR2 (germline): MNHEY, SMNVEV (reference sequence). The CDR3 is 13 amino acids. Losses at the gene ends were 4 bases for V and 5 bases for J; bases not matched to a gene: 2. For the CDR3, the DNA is TGTGCCAGCAGTTGGACTAGGAACAATGAGCAGTTCTTC. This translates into CASSWTRNNEQFF.

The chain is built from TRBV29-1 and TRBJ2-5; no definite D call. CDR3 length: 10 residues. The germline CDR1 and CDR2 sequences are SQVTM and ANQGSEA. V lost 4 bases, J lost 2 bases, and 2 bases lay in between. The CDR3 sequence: CSVVQETQYF. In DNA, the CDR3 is TGCAGCGTTGTACAAGAGACCCAGTACTTC.

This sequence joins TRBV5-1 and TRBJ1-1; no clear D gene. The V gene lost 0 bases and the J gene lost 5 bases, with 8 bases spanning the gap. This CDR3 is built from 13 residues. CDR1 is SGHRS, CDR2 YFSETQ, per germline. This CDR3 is CASSLDWETEAFF. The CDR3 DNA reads TGCGCCAGCAGCTTGGATTGGGAAACTGAAGCTTTCTTT. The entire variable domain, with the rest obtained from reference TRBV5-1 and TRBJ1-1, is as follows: KAGVTQTPRYLIKTRGQQVTLSCSPISGHRSVSWYQQTPGQGLQFLFEYFSETQRNKGNFPGRFSGRQFSNSRSEMNVSTLELGDSALYLCASSLDWETEAFFGQGTRLTVV.

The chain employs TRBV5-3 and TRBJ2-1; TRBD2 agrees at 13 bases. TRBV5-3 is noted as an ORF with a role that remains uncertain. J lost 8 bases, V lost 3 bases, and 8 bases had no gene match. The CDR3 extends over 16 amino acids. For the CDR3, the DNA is TGTGCCAGAAGCTCCCCTACTAGCGGGAGGGCCCATGAGCAGTTCTTC. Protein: CARSSPTSGRAHEQFF.

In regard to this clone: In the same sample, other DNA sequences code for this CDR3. CDR3 sequence (DNA): TGTGCCAGCAGCACCTATCAGCTTAGCTCTGGAAACACCATATATTTT. This translates into CASSTYQLSSGNTIYF. This chain connects TRBV28 to TRBJ1-3; D unclear. The germline V and J ends were trimmed by 6 bases and 0 bases, with 15 bases remaining between them. The CDR3 covers 16 residues. Germline assignment: CDR1 MDHEN and CDR2 SYDVKM.

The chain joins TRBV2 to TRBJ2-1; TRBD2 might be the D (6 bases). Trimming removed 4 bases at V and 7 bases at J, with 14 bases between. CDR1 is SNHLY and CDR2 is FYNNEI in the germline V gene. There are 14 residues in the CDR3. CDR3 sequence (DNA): TGTGCCAGCAGTGCGACTAGGGGATTTAATGAGCAGTTCTTC. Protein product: CASSATRGFNEQFF.

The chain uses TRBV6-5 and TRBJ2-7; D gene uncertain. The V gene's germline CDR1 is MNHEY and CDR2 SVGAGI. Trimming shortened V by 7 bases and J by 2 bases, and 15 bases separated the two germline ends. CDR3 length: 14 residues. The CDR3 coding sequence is TGTGCCAGCACCTCCGGACGAAGAGCCTACGAGCAGTACTTC. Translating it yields CASTSGRRAYEQYF.

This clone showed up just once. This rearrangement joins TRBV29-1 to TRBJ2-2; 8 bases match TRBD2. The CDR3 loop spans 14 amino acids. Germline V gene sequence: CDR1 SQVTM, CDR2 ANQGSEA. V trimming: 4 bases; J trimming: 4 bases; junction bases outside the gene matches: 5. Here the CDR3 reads CSVATSESTGELFF. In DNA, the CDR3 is TGCAGCGTTGCGACTAGCGAAAGCACCGGGGAGCTGTTTTTT.

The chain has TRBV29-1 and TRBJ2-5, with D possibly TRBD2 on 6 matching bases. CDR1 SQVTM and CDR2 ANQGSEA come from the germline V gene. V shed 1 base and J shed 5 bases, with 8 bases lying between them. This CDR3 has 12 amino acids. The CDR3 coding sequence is TGCAGCGTTGAAGCGGGGGTGGAGACCCAGTACTTC. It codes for CSVEAGVETQYF.

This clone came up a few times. Written as DNA, the CDR3 is TGTGCCAGCAGCGACGTGGGTAGTGAAGCTTTCTTT. It specifies CASSDVGSEAFF. This chain uses TRBV5-4 with TRBJ1-1; D ambiguous. The V end was cut by 4 bases, the J end by 7 bases, with 11 bases between. The CDR3 has 12 amino acids. Germline CDR1 and CDR2: SGHNT and YYREEE (reference sequence).

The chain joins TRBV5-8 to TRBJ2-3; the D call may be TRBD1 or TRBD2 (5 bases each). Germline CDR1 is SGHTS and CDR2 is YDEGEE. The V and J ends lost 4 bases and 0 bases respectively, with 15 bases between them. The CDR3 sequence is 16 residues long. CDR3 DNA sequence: TGTGCCAGCAGCGACCTCCCCGGGACCAGCACAGATACGCAGTATTTT. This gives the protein CASSDLPGTSTDTQYF. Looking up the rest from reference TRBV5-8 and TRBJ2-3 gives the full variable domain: EAGVTQSPTHLIKTRGQQATLRCSPISGHTSVYWYQQALGLGLQFLLWYDEGEERNRGNFPPRFSGRQFPNYSSELNVNALELEDSALYLCASSDLPGTSTDTQYFGPGTRLTVL.

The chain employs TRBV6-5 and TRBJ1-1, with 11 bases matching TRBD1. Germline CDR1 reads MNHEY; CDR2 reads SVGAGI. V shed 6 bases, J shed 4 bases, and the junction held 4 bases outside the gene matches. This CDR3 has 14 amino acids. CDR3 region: CASSGQGATTEAFF. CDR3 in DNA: TGTGCCAGCAGCGGACAGGGGGCTACCACTGAAGCTTTCTTT.

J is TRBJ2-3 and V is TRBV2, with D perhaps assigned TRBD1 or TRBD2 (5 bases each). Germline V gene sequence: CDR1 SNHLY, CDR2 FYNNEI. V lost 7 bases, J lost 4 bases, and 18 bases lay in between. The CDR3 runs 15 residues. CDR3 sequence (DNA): TGTGCCAGCACCCCGACAGCGGCTGAGGCAGATACGCAGTATTTT. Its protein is CASTPTAAEADTQYF.

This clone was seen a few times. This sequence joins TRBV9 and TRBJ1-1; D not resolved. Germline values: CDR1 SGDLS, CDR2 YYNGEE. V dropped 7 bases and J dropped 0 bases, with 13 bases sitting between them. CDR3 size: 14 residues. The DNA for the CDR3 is TGTGCCAGCGGGTCTGCGACCGTGAACACTGAAGCTTTCTTT. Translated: CASGSATVNTEAFF. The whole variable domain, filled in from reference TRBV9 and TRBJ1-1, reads DSGVTQTPKHLITATGQRVTLRCSPRSGDLSVYWYQQSLDQGLQFLIQYYNGEERAKGNILERFSAQQFPDLHSELNLSSLELGDSALYFCASGSATVNTEAFFGQGTRLTVV.

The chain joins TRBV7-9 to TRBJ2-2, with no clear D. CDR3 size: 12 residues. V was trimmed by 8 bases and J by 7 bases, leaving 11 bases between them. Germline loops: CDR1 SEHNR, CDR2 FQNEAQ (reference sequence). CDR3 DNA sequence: TGTGCCAGCTTGGGGTTGGGCGGGGAGCTGTTTTTT. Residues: CASLGLGGELFF. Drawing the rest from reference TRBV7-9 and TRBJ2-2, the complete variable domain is DTGVSQNPRHKITKRGQNVTFRCDPISEHNRLYWYRQTLGQGPEFLTYFQNEAQLEKSRLLSDRFSAERPKGSFSTLEIQRTEQGDSAMYLCASLGLGGELFFGEGSRLTVL.

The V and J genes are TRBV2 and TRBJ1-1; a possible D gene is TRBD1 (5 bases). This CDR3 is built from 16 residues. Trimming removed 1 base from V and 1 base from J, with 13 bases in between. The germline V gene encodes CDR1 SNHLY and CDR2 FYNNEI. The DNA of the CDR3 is TGTGCCAGCAGTGAAGATTTAGGGGCCGAGAACACTGAAGCTTTCTTT. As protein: CASSEDLGAENTEAFF.

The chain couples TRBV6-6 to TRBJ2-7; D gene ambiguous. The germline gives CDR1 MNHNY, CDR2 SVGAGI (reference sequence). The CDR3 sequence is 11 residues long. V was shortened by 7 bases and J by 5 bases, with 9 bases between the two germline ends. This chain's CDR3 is CASTLRDEQYF. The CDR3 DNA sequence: TGTGCCAGCACCCTAAGGGACGAGCAGTACTTC.

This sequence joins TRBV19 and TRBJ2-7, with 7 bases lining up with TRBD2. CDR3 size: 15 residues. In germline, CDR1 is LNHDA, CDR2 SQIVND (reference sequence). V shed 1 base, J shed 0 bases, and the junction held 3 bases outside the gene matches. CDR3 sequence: CASSIAASGSYEQYF. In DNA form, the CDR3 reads TGTGCCAGTAGTATAGCGGCTAGCGGCTCCTACGAGCAGTACTTC.

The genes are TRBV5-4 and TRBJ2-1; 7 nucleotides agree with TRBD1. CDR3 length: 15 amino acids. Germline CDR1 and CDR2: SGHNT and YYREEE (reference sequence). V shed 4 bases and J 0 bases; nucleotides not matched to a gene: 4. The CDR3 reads CASSQGQSSYNEQFF. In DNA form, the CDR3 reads TGTGCCAGCAGCCAGGGACAGAGCTCCTACAATGAGCAGTTCTTC.